Here is one T cell receptor beta chain with its context. In the study's own analysis: For nucleated cells, counts were estimated from reference gene primer amplification. The assay was immunoSEQ multiplex PCR, and TCRdb's table has in-frame clones only and misses some. The V and J calls and clone size are taken from that table; D and trimming were inferred from the DNA. The sample records around 260,000 clones, approximately 86% being singletons. The source of the sample is a study of blood T cell repertoires in COVID-19. As for the study in general: Donors in the United States, Italy and Spain gave samples during acute or convalescent COVID-19. PBMCs, B-cell-depleted T cells, or T cells provided the cDNA or gDNA that made up the material.

V was cut by 3 bases and J by 3 bases, with 11 bases left in between. Germline CDR1 is MNHEY and CDR2 is SMNVEV (reference sequence). This CDR3 spans 15 amino acids. V is TRBV27 and J is TRBJ2-2, with a weak D call TRBD2 (6 bases). The clonotype comes from a man between 18 and 35 years old with active or convalescent COVID-19. The source material was peripheral blood. The CDR3 loop is CASSFSGRDTGELFF. CDR3 DNA: TGTGCCAGCAGTTTTAGCGGTAGAGACACCGGGGAGCTGTTTTTT.